This section outlines one TCR beta chain sequence together with its context. This specimen belongs to a study of T cell changes during pregnancy in multiple sclerosis. Looked up from germline, CDR1 is LGHNA and CDR2 is YSLEER. The V and J ends lost 0 bases and 5 bases, in that order; junction bases with no gene match: 12. CDR3 size: 18 residues. The repertoire was sequenced with immunoSEQ multiplex PCR; TCRdb's copy has only in-frame clones and lacks some. The sample lists some 64,000 clones; over 80% were seen once. The rearrangement links TRBV4-3 to TRBJ2-1, with 8 positions matching TRBD2. Sequenced here: peripheral blood, sampled in the first trimester of pregnancy. This TCR was sampled from a female donor in good health, enrolled as a control in a pregnancy study. The CDR3 DNA is TGCGCCAGCAGCCAAGATCGGGCCGGGGGGGCCCTTCACAATGAGCAGTTCTTC. Protein product: CASSQDRAGGALHNEQFF.